Below, 9 T cell receptor beta chains from the same sample are listed, as sequenced in a study of T cell repertoires in cytomegalovirus infection. Their recognized antigens are unknown. TCRdb ran MiXCR on the reads and lists one entry per CDR3 protein. The sample shows tens of thousands of distinct CDR3 sequences, over 20% of them seen only once. Source: CD8+ T cells from cultured PBMCs, taken from culture after CMV antigen stimulation. These receptors originate from a human donor in good health (CMV status not recorded). Some clones in this sample may be carry-over from other donors' samples.

The chain is built from TRBV19 and TRBJ2-7, with 7 positions matching TRBD1. The germline gives CDR1 LNHDA, CDR2 SQIVND (reference sequence). The V gene end was trimmed by 4 bases and the J gene end by 1 base; junction bases not matched to a gene: 1. This CDR3 is 13 amino acids long. The CDR3 DNA is TGTGCCAGTAGTACGACAGGGTCCTACGAGCAGTACTTC. As protein: CASSTTGSYEQYF.

CDR3 amino acids: CSVVFGYYEQYF. The CDR3 DNA reads TGCAGCGTTGTTTTCGGGTACTACGAGCAGTACTTC. The chain combines TRBV29-1 with TRBJ2-7; D unclear. V lost 4 bases and J lost 3, with 10 bases in between. From germline, CDR1 is SQVTM and CDR2 ANQGSEA. CDR3 size: 12 residues.

The chain couples TRBV6-2 or TRBV6-3 to TRBJ1-5, with D unresolved. Germline V gene data show CDR1 as MNHEY and CDR2 as SVGEGT. The CDR3 loop spans 11 amino acids. The V and J ends lost 6 bases and 7 bases respectively, with 7 bases between them. CDR3 loop: CASRSGQPQHF. In nucleotides, the CDR3 is TGTGCCAGCAGGTCTGGGCAGCCCCAGCATTTT.

V and J are TRBV7-6 and TRBJ2-7; 7 bases align to TRBD1. After removal of 5 bases from V and 3 bases from J, the junction contained 16 bases not matched to a gene. Per the germline V gene, CDR1 is SGHVS and CDR2 is FNYEAQ. This CDR3 contains 17 residues. The CDR3 nucleotides read TGTGCCAGCAGCCCCCAGAGGGCCGGGACAGCGAACTACGAGCAGTACTTC. Its protein product is CASSPQRAGTANYEQYF.

The table lists this clonotype with a few counts. A junction end diverges from the germline sequence, so it may reflect a read error. The chain has TRBV6-6 and TRBJ2-2, with D possibly matching TRBD1 (6 bases). This CDR3 spans 15 amino acids. Germline CDR1 and CDR2: MNHNY and SVGAGI (reference sequence). This chain's CDR3 is CVSSHRDTNTGELFF. As DNA, the CDR3 is TGTGTCAGCAGCCACCGGGACACCAACACCGGGGAGCTGTTTTTT.

This clonotype turned up a few times. The rearrangement uses TRBV12-3 or TRBV12-4 and TRBJ1-2; D is uncertain. Trimming shortened V by 6 bases and J by 3 bases, and 14 bases separated the two germline ends. This CDR3 has 14 residues. The CDR3 nucleotides read TGTGCCAGCAGCCCGCCGGGGTTGGACTATGGCTACACCTTC. Translated, it gives CASSPPGLDYGYTF.

V usage is TRBV11-2 and J usage is TRBJ2-7; 10 positions agree with TRBD2. The CDR3 is made up of 15 amino acids. V trimming: 1 base; J trimming: 2 bases; junction bases outside the gene matches: 2. Germline V gene lookup returns CDR1 SGHAT and CDR2 FQNNGV. CDR3 residues: CASSLATSGAYEQYF. The CDR3 coding sequence is TGTGCCAGCAGCTTAGCCACTAGCGGGGCCTACGAGCAGTACTTC.

This clonotype was seen a few times. V is TRBV6-1 and J is TRBJ1-1, with D perhaps matching TRBD1 (5 bases). CDR1 is MNHNS and CDR2 is SASEGT in the germline V gene. This CDR3 has 14 amino acids. V was cut by 1 base and J by 3 bases, with 9 bases left in between. CDR3 bases: TGTGCCAGCAGTGAAGTCCAGGGTGACACTGAAGCTTTCTTT. Translated, it gives CASSEVQGDTEAFF.

There are a few counts of this clonotype. This sequence joins TRBV11-2 and TRBJ1-5; tentatively, D is TRBD1 (5 bases). V was trimmed by 5 bases and J by 4 bases, leaving 6 bases between them. This CDR3 contains 12 residues. CDR1 and CDR2 from the germline V gene are SGHAT and FQNNGV. The chain's CDR3 is CASSGGNQPQHF. Written as DNA, the CDR3 is TGTGCCAGCAGCGGGGGAAATCAGCCCCAGCATTTT.